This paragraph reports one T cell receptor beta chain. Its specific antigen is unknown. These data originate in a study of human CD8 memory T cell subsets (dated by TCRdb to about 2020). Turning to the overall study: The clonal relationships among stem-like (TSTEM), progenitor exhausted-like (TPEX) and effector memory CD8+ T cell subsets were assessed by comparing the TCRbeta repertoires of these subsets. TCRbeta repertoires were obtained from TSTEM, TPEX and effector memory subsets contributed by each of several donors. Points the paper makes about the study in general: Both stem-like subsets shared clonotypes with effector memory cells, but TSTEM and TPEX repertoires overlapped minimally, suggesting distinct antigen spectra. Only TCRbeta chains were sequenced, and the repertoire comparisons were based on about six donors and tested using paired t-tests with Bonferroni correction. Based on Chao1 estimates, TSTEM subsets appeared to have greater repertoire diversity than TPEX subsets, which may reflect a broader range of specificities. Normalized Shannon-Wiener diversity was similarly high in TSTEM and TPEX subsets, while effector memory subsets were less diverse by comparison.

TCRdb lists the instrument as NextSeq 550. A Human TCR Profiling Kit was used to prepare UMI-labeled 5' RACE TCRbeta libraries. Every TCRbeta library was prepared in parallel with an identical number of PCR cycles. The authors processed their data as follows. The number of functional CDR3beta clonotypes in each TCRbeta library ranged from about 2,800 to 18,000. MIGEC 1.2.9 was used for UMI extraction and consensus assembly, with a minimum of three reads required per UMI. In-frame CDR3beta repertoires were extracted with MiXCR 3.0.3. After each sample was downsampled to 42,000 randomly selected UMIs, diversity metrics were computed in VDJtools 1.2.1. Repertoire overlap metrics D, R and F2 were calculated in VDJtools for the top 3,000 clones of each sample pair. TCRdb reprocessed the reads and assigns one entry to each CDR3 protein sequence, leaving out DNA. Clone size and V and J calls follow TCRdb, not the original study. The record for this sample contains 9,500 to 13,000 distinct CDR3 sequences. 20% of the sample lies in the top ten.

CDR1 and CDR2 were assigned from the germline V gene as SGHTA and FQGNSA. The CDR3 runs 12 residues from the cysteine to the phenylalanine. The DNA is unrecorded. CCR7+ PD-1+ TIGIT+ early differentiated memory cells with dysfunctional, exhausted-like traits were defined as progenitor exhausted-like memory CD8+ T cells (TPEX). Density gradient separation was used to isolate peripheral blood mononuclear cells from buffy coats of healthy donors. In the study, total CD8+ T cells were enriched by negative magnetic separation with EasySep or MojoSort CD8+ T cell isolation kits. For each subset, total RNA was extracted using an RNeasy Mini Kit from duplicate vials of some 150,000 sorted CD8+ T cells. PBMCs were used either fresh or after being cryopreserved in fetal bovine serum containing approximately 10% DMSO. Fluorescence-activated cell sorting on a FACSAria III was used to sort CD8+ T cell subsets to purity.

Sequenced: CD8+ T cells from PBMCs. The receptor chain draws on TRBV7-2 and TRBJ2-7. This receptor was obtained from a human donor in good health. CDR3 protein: CASSISINEQYF.